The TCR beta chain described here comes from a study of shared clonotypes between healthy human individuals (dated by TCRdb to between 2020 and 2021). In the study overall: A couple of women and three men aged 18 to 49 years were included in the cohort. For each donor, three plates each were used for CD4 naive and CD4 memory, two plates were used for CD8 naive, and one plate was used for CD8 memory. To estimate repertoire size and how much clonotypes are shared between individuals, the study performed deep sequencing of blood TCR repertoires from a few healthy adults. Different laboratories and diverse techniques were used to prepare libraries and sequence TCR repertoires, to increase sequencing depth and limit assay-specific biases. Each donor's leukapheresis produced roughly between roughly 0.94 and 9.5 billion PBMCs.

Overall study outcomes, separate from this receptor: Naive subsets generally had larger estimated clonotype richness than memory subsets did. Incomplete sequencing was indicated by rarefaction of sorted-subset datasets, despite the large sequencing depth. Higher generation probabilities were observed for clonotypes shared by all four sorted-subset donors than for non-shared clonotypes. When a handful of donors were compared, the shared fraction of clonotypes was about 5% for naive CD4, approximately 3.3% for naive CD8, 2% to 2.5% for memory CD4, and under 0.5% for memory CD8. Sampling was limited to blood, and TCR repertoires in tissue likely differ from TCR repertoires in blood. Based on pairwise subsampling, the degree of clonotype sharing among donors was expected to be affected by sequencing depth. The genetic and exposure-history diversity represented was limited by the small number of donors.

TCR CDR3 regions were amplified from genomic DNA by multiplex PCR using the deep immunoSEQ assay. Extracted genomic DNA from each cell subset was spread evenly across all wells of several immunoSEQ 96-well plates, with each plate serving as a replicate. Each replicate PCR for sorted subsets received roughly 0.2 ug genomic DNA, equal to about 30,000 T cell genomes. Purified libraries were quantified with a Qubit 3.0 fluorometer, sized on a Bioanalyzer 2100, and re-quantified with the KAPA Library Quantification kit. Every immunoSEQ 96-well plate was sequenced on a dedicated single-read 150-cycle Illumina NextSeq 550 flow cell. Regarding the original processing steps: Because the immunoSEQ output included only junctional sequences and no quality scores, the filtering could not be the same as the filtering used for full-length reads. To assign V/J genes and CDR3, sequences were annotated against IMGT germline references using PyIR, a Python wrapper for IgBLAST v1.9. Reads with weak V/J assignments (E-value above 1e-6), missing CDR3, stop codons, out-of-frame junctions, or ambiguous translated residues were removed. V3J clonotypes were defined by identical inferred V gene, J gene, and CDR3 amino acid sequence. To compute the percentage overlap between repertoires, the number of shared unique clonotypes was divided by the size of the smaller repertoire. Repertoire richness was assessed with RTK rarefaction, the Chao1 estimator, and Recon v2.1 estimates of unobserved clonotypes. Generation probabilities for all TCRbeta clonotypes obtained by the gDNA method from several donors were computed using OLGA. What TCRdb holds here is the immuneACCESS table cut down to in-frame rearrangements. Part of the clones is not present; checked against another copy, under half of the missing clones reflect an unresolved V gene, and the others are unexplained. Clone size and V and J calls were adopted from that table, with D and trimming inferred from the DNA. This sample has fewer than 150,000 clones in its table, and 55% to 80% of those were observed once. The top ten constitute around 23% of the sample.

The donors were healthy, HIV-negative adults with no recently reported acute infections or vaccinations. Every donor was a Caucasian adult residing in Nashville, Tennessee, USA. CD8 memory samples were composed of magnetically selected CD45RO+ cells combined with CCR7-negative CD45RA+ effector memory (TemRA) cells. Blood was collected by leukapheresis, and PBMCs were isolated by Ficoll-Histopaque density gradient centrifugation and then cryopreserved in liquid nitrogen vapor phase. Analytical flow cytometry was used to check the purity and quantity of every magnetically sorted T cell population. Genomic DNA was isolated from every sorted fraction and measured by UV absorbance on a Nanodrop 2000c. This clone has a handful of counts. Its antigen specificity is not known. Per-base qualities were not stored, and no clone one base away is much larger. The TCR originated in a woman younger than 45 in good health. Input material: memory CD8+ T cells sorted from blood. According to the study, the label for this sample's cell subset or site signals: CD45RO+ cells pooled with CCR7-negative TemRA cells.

Here is the DNA: TGTGCCAGCAGCTTAACCTTGGGGCCTGGCTACACCTTC. It encodes CASSLTLGPGYTF. The receptor chain draws on TRBV7-9 and TRBJ1-2; the D gene is perhaps TRBD1, on 5 matching bases. The CDR3 runs 13 residues from the cysteine to the phenylalanine. Only the CDR3 portion is preserved as DNA: 39 bases, with reading frame beginning at the first base. V is pared back by 2 bases and J by 7 bases, with 11 bases lying between the germline termini. From the germline V gene (reference sequence), CDR1 is SEHNR and CDR2 is FQNEAQ. The entire variable domain, with the stretches around the CDR3 drawn from the reference TRBV7-9 and TRBJ1-2 proteins, is DTGVSQNPRHKITKRGQNVTFRCDPISEHNRLYWYRQTLGQGPEFLTYFQNEAQLEKSRLLSDRFSAERPKGSFSTLEIQRTEQGDSAMYLCASSLTLGPGYTFGSGTRLTVV.